These 31 T cell receptor beta chains originate from one sample sequenced in a study of T cell responses to AZD1222 COVID-19 vaccine. The repertoire was sequenced with immunoSEQ multiplex PCR; TCRdb's copy has only in-frame clones and lacks some. The sample lists over 50,000 clones, around 80% seen once, with 26% in the top ten. This material consisted of peripheral blood, taken 28 days after the second AZD1222 dose. The receptors here all came from an adult who received the AZD1222 COVID-19 vaccine.

The gene calls are TRBV5-1 and TRBJ2-3; D might be TRBD1 (6 bases). The CDR3 is made up of 13 amino acids. Between the trimmed V and J ends, which lost 1 base and 5 bases, there was a span of 8 bases. CDR1 is SGHRS and CDR2 is YFSETQ in the germline V gene. CDR3 amino acids: CASSLQGQDTQYF. The CDR3 DNA sequence: TGCGCCAGCAGCTTGCAGGGACAAGATACGCAGTATTTT.

This chain uses TRBV5-1 with TRBJ2-7; D gene ambiguous. The CDR3 is 14 residues long. Per the germline V gene, CDR1 is SGHRS and CDR2 is YFSETQ. Between the trimmed V and J ends, which lost 2 bases and 0 bases, there was a span of 9 bases. CDR3 in DNA: TGCGCCAGCAGCTTTTTTGCTGACTCCTACGAGCAGTACTTC. It is translated as CASSFFADSYEQYF.

The rearrangement uses TRBV21-1 and TRBJ2-5. TRBV21-1 is a listed pseudogene. The CDR3 extends over 16 amino acids. CDR3 sequence (DNA): TGTGCCAGCAGCAAAGAAGGGGACGACGTCCAAGAGACCCAGTACTTC. Translated: CASSKEGDDVQETQYF.

This rearrangement joins TRBV7-2 to TRBJ1-4; 8 bases line up with TRBD1. V was pared by 4 bases and J by 8 bases, with 9 bases of the junction left unmatched. The CDR3 covers 15 residues. CDR1 and CDR2 (germline): SGHTA, FQGNSA. CDR3 region: CASSSAGTGGEKLFF. The CDR3 region has the DNA TGTGCCAGCAGCTCGGCGGGGACAGGCGGAGAAAAACTGTTTTTT.

This chain connects TRBV10-3 to TRBJ2-3; D may be TRBD1 (5 bases). Between the trimmed V and J ends, which lost 6 bases and 2 bases, there was a span of 9 bases. Germline CDR1 and CDR2: ENHRY and SYGVKD. This CDR3 region has 13 residues. In DNA form, the CDR3 reads TGTGCCATCAGAGCGACAGTCACAGATACGCAGTATTTT. The encoded protein is CAIRATVTDTQYF.

Only one count was recorded for this clone. The rearrangement links TRBV5-4 to TRBJ2-2; D gene unclear. The ends were cut back, 3 bases at V and 1 base at J, with 10 bases in the middle. Germline CDR1 is SGHNT and CDR2 is YYREEE (reference sequence). The length of the CDR3 is 15 residues. CDR3 loop: CASSYPTGNTGELFF. The CDR3 nucleotides read TGTGCCAGCAGCTACCCCACGGGGAACACCGGGGAGCTGTTTTTT.

The rearrangement uses TRBV5-1 and TRBJ2-5; 7 nucleotides align to TRBD1. The V gene's germline CDR1 is SGHRS and CDR2 YFSETQ. The CDR3 length is 15 residues. V lost 0 bases to trimming and J lost 1 base; unmatched junction nucleotides: 3. CDR3 sequence (DNA): TGCGCCAGCAGCTTGGCGGCAGGGGGCCAAGAGACCCAGTACTTC. Protein: CASSLAAGGQETQYF.

This rearrangement joins TRBV9 to TRBJ1-1; a possible D gene is TRBD1 (6 bases). V was cut by 2 bases and J by 3 bases, with 8 bases left in between. CDR3 size: 13 residues. Germline lookup yields CDR1 SGDLS and CDR2 YYNGEE. The DNA of the CDR3 is TGTGCCAGCAGCGTTGGACAGCACACTGAAGCTTTCTTT. Its protein product is CASSVGQHTEAFF.

The chain employs TRBV10-3 and TRBJ2-1; the match to TRBD1 covers 7 bases. Germline values: CDR1 ENHRY, CDR2 SYGVKD. The CDR3 is 14 amino acids. V was pared by 6 bases and J by 10 bases, with 12 bases of the junction left unmatched. The CDR3: CAIRETGTLGEQFF. The CDR3 DNA reads as TGTGCCATCAGAGAGACAGGGACCCTAGGGGAGCAGTTCTTC.

The chain links TRBV19 to TRBJ2-2; 12 bases line up with TRBD2. V shed 5 bases and J 4 bases; nucleotides not matched to a gene: 8. Looked up from germline, CDR1 is LNHDA and CDR2 is SQIVND (reference sequence). The CDR3 totals 17 residues. The DNA for the CDR3 is TGTGCCAGTAGTGCTCGGACTAGCGGGGCTCCCACCGGGGAGCTGTTTTTT. Translated, it gives CASSARTSGAPTGELFF.

In this sample, this clone turned up once. This chain links TRBV6-5 with TRBJ1-6; 9 bases map to TRBD1. The length of the CDR3 is 15 residues. Trimming at V came to 4 bases and at J to 8 bases, leaving 6 bases not matched to a gene. The germline V gene has CDR1 MNHEY and CDR2 SVGAGI. The chain's CDR3 is CASSSGTGRHSPLHF. For the CDR3, the DNA is TGTGCCAGCAGTTCCGGGACAGGGAGACATTCACCCCTCCACTTT.

The V and J genes are TRBV27 and TRBJ2-2; 7 bases are a match to TRBD2. The CDR3 has 17 amino acids. Trimming removed 4 bases from V and 1 base from J; junction bases left unmatched: 9. Germline CDR1 reads MNHEY; CDR2 reads SMNVEV (reference sequence). The CDR3 DNA sequence: TGTGCCAGCAGTTCCCTTAGGGCTAGCGGGAACACCGGGGAGCTGTTTTTT. It yields the protein CASSSLRASGNTGELFF.

J is TRBJ2-1 and V is TRBV27, with 13 nucleotides matching TRBD2. There are 14 residues in the CDR3. CDR1 and CDR2 (germline): MNHEY, SMNVEV (reference sequence). V was clipped by 5 bases and J by 7 bases; unmatched bases: 2. The chain's CDR3 is CASSVTSGRNEQFF. CDR3 nucleotides: TGTGCCAGCAGTGTGACTAGCGGGAGGAATGAGCAGTTCTTC.

This chain uses TRBV28 with TRBJ2-5, with 11 bases that match TRBD2. J was trimmed by 0 bases and V by 4 bases; bases with no gene match: 4. Per germline, CDR1 MDHEN and CDR2 SYDVKM. The CDR3 has 16 amino acids. CDR3 loop: CASSSRLAGYQETQYF. Written as DNA, the CDR3 is TGTGCCAGCAGTTCCAGACTAGCGGGGTACCAAGAGACCCAGTACTTC.

V usage is TRBV13 and J usage is TRBJ2-3; TRBD1 is a possible D gene (6 bases). Germline CDR1 and CDR2: PRHDT and FYEKMQ (reference sequence). CDR3 length: 17 amino acids. The germline V and J ends were trimmed by 3 bases and 0 bases, with 16 bases remaining between them. The CDR3: CASSFPALTGSTDTQYF. CDR3 sequence (DNA): TGTGCCAGCAGCTTCCCAGCTCTAACAGGGAGCACAGATACGCAGTATTTT. The full variable domain, with the rest looked up from reference TRBV13 and TRBJ2-3, is AAGVIQSPRHLIKEKRETATLKCYPIPRHDTVYWYQQGPGQDPQFLISFYEKMQSDKGSIPDRFSAQQFSDYHSELNMSSLELGDSALYFCASSFPALTGSTDTQYFGPGTRLTVL.

The chain uses TRBV7-7 and TRBJ2-2, with 8 bases matching TRBD2. J was trimmed by 6 bases and V by 0 bases; bases with no gene match: 9. Germline CDR1 SSHAT, CDR2 FNYEAQ (reference sequence). The CDR3 extends over 17 amino acids. The CDR3 sequence is CASSLASSGRESGELFF. The DNA of the CDR3 is TGTGCCAGCAGCTTAGCCTCCAGCGGGAGAGAATCCGGGGAGCTGTTTTTT.

This clone was seen a single time. This chain joins TRBV3-1 (or the pseudogene TRBV3-2) and TRBJ1-2; D perhaps matches TRBD1 (5 bases). The CDR3 consists of 12 residues. Trimming removed 0 bases at V and 6 bases at J, with 5 bases between. Germline assignment: CDR1 LGHDT and CDR2 YNNKEL (reference sequence). The CDR3 DNA follows: TGTGCCAGCAGCCAAGAGGGGGATGGCTACACCTTC. Its protein is CASSQEGDGYTF.

V is TRBV27 and J is TRBJ2-7, with D unresolved. The CDR3 sequence is 14 residues long. Germline CDR1 MNHEY, CDR2 SMNVEV (reference sequence). V gave up 2 bases and J gave up 0 bases, with 8 bases separating them. In DNA form, the CDR3 reads TGTGCCAGCAGTTTACAGGTAGGCTCCTACGAGCAGTACTTC. This encodes CASSLQVGSYEQYF.

The chain joins TRBV4-2 to TRBJ2-1; 7 bases are shared with TRBD2. The germline V gene encodes CDR1 LGHNA and CDR2 YNFKEQ. Trimming removed 1 base from V and 5 bases from J; junction bases left unmatched: 11. The CDR3 spans 17 residues. Here the CDR3 reads CASSQVGDRDYNNEQFF. As DNA, the CDR3 is TGTGCCAGCAGCCAAGTGGGAGACCGGGACTACAACAATGAGCAGTTCTTC.

This chain joins TRBV6-5 and TRBJ2-1; perhaps TRBD1 as D (6 bases). The length of the CDR3 is 15 residues. Germline V CDR1 and CDR2: MNHEY, SVGAGI. Trimming removed 0 bases from V and 2 bases from J, with 8 bases in between. The DNA of the CDR3 is TGTGCCAGCAGTTACTCGGGGACACCCTACAATGAGCAGTTCTTC. It encodes CASSYSGTPYNEQFF.

V usage is TRBV29-1 and J usage is TRBJ2-5; the D is unclear. Per the germline V gene, CDR1 is SQVTM and CDR2 is ANQGSEA. Trimming removed 6 bases at V and 3 bases at J, with 14 bases between. CDR3 size: 13 residues. CDR3 sequence reads: CSVDLTRKETQYF. CDR3 bases: TGCAGCGTCGACCTAACCCGGAAAGAGACCCAGTACTTC. Complete variable domain (other parts from reference TRBV29-1 and TRBJ2-5): SAVISQKPSRDICQRGTSLTIQCQVDSQVTMMFWYRQQPGQSLTLIATANQGSEATYESGFVIDKFPISRPNLTFSTLTVSNMSPEDSSIYLCSVDLTRKETQYFGPGTRLLVL.

The chain has TRBV19 and TRBJ1-5, with D tentatively TRBD1 (5 bases). There are 15 residues in the CDR3. With 3 bases removed from V and 2 bases from J, the gap between germline ends came to 11 bases. CDR1 is LNHDA and CDR2 is SQIVND in the germline V gene (reference sequence). CDR3 DNA: TGTGCCAGTAGTATCCCAGGGTTGGGCAATCAGCCCCAGCATTTT. Amino acid sequence: CASSIPGLGNQPQHF.

The chain joins TRBV6-5 to TRBJ2-7; D unresolved. This CDR3 spans 13 amino acids. Germline-derived CDR1 and CDR2 are MNHEY and SVGAGI. Trimming took off 6 bases at V and 6 bases at J, with 15 bases between the two ends. DNA of the CDR3: TGTGCCAGCAGCTTAGCACGGGCTATCGAGCAGTACTTC. The encoded protein is CASSLARAIEQYF.

This chain joins TRBV28 and TRBJ2-3; TRBD1 matches 9 bases. Germline-derived CDR1 and CDR2 are MDHEN and SYDVKM. The CDR3 contains 16 residues. Trimming took 4 bases from V and 3 from J; bases not matched to a gene: 8. In nucleotides, the CDR3 is TGTGCCAGCAGTTGGGCGACAGGGGGGGATACAGATACGCAGTATTTT. Encoded protein: CASSWATGGDTDTQYF.

V and J are TRBV6-5 and TRBJ1-2, with D possibly matching TRBD1 (6 bases). The germline CDR1 and CDR2 sequences are MNHEY and SVGAGI. There are 12 residues in the CDR3. Trimming stripped 6 bases from V and 3 bases from J, with 8 bases between. CDR3 DNA sequence: TGTGCCAGCAGAAGGACAGACTATGGCTACACCTTC. Its protein is CASRRTDYGYTF.

This sequence joins TRBV10-3 and TRBJ2-7, with 7 bases fitting TRBD2. There are 12 residues in the CDR3. From germline, CDR1 is ENHRY and CDR2 SYGVKD. The ends lost 6 bases at V and 2 bases at J; junction bases unmatched: 1. CDR3 amino acids: CAIRGGTYEQYF. CDR3 nucleotides: TGTGCCATCAGGGGGGGGACCTACGAGCAGTACTTC.

The V gene is TRBV11-1, the J gene TRBJ2-3; D might be TRBD2 (6 bases). Between the trimmed V and J ends, which lost 4 bases and 7 bases, there was a span of 18 bases. CDR3 length: 15 amino acids. The germline V gene encodes CDR1 SGHAT and CDR2 FQDESV (reference sequence). In nucleotides, the CDR3 is TGTGCCAGCAGCTCACCGTGGGACTCCCGCCATACGCAGTATTTT. Encoded protein: CASSSPWDSRHTQYF.

The V gene is TRBV5-4, the J gene TRBJ2-1; D is ambiguous. Per germline, CDR1 SGHNT and CDR2 YYREEE (reference sequence). Trimming pared 5 bases from V and 3 bases from J, leaving 15 bases between. The CDR3 loop spans 15 amino acids. The CDR3 nucleotides read TGTGCCAGCAGACGGACCGAGACCTACTACAATGAGCAGTTCTTC. As protein: CASRRTETYYNEQFF.

This sequence joins TRBV19 and TRBJ2-7; 13 bases are shared with TRBD2. CDR1 and CDR2 (germline): LNHDA, SQIVND (reference sequence). This CDR3 is 17 amino acids long. V was clipped by 4 bases and J by 4 bases; unmatched bases: 10. The CDR3 spells CASSTLGLAGRAYEQYF. CDR3 DNA sequence: TGTGCCAGTAGTACCCTGGGACTAGCGGGAAGGGCGTACGAGCAGTACTTC.

The chain joins TRBV12-3 or TRBV12-4 to TRBJ1-2, with 10 bases aligning to TRBD1. This CDR3 contains 13 residues. Unmatched junction bases numbered 5, after V lost 6 bases and J lost 7 bases. CDR3 sequence reads: CASSGDRGLGYTF. DNA of the CDR3: TGTGCCAGCAGCGGCGACAGGGGGCTTGGCTACACCTTC.

The chain employs TRBV19 and TRBJ2-7; 10 bases fit TRBD2. The trim removed 6 bases at V and 3 bases at J, leaving 8 bases unmatched. The CDR3 is 15 residues long. Germline CDR1 reads LNHDA; CDR2 reads SQIVND (reference sequence). The CDR3 coding sequence is TGTGCCAGTAGCAGGACTAGCGGTACCCACTACGAGCAGTACTTC. It codes for CASSRTSGTHYEQYF.